A single sample is the source of the 14 T cell receptor beta chains below, sequenced in a study of blood T cell repertoires in COVID-19. Using immunoSEQ multiplex PCR, the repertoire was profiled, and TCRdb retains in-frame clones only, with some absent. This sample has 84,000 or so clones, with about 80% found just once. Sequenced material: peripheral blood. These TCRs come from a woman over 75 with acute or convalescent COVID-19.

The table lists this clone with a count of one. V and J are TRBV7-9 and TRBJ1-1; the D gene is possibly TRBD1 (6 bases). V lost 5 bases to trimming and J lost 1 base, with 17 bases between them. Germline CDR1 SEHNR, CDR2 FQNEAQ (reference sequence). The CDR3 sequence is 16 residues long. Here the CDR3 DNA reads TGTGCCAGCAGCGCAAGAATCACGGGACAGAACACTGAAGCTTTCTTT. This translates into CASSARITGQNTEAFF. The variable domain in full, completed from reference TRBV7-9 and TRBJ1-1, reads DTGVSQNPRHKITKRGQNVTFRCDPISEHNRLYWYRQTLGQGPEFLTYFQNEAQLEKSRLLSDRFSAERPKGSFSTLEIQRTEQGDSAMYLCASSARITGQNTEAFFGQGTRLTVV.

This chain links TRBV7-2 with TRBJ1-1; the match to TRBD1 covers 12 bases. This CDR3 spans 17 amino acids. Germline CDR1 is SGHTA and CDR2 is FQGNSA. The J segment lost 5 bases and the V segment lost 5 bases, leaving 12 bases of the junction unmatched. The DNA for the CDR3 is TGTGCCAGCAGCAGACTTCCGGGACAGGGGGCGCGAACTGAAGCTTTCTTT. Its translation: CASSRLPGQGARTEAFF.

The chain uses TRBV14 and TRBJ2-7; D call uncertain. The CDR3 is 14 amino acids. From germline, CDR1 is SGHDN and CDR2 FVKESK. Deletions cut 4 bases from V and 4 bases from J, with 14 bases between. CDR3: CASSPFGDLYEQYF. DNA of the CDR3: TGTGCCAGCAGCCCATTCGGAGACCTTTACGAGCAGTACTTC.

This clone was observed a single time. This chain connects TRBV5-4 to TRBJ2-2; 9 nucleotides agree with TRBD2. The J segment lost 5 bases and the V segment lost 0 bases, leaving 8 bases of the junction unmatched. The germline CDR1 and CDR2 sequences are SGHNT and YYREEE (reference sequence). This CDR3 has 17 residues. CDR3 nucleotide sequence: TGTGCCAGCAGCTTGGTAGGGGCTAGCGGGATGACCGGGGAGCTGTTTTTT. Translating gives CASSLVGASGMTGELFF.

This clone was found once. This chain connects TRBV5-1 to TRBJ2-1; D is unresolved. Germline CDR1 and CDR2: SGHRS and YFSETQ. V shed 1 base and J shed 2 bases, with 10 bases lying between them. The CDR3 is 15 residues long. CDR3 amino acids: CASSLSSATYNEQFF. CDR3 coding DNA: TGCGCCAGCAGCTTGTCGAGCGCGACCTACAATGAGCAGTTCTTC.

CDR3: CASSQGTGLQETQYF. The CDR3 DNA is TGTGCCAGCAGCCAAGGGACAGGGCTTCAAGAGACCCAGTACTTC. The chain joins TRBV3-1 (or the pseudogene TRBV3-2) to TRBJ2-5; 8 bases line up with TRBD1. The length of the CDR3 is 15 residues. From germline, CDR1 is LGHDT and CDR2 YNNKEL (reference sequence). The trim removed 1 base at V and 2 bases at J, leaving 3 bases unmatched.

The chain joins TRBV7-3 to TRBJ2-1; no definite D call. Germline V gene sequence: CDR1 SGHTA, CDR2 FQGTGA. This CDR3 is built from 13 residues. Trimming left V 3 bases short and J 8 bases short, with 11 bases between. The CDR3 region has the DNA TGTGCCAGCAGCTTGGGCCCGCCGGATGAGCAGTTCTTC. Amino acid sequence: CASSLGPPDEQFF. Filled out from reference TRBV7-3 and TRBJ2-1, the complete variable domain reads GAGVSQTPSNKVTEKGKYVELRCDPISGHTALYWYRQSLGQGPEFLIYFQGTGAADDSGLPNDRFFAVRPEGSVSTLKIQRTERGDSAVYLCASSLGPPDEQFFGPGTRLTVL.

The chain recombines TRBV15 with TRBJ2-3, with 8 bases identical to TRBD2. J lost 6 bases, V lost 0 bases, and 5 bases had no gene match. Germline V gene lookup returns CDR1 LNHNV and CDR2 YYDKDF (reference sequence). CDR3 length: 15 residues. The CDR3 sequence is CATSRDRAGADTQYF. DNA of the CDR3: TGTGCCACCAGCAGAGATCGAGCGGGGGCCGATACGCAGTATTTT. Full variable domain (rest looked up from reference TRBV15 and TRBJ2-3): DAMVIQNPRYQVTQFGKPVTLSCSQTLNHNVMYWYQQKSSQAPKLLFHYYDKDFNNEADTPDNFQSRRPNTSFCFLDIRSPGLGDTAMYLCATSRDRAGADTQYFGPGTRLTVL.

V is TRBV5-5 and J is TRBJ2-7; a possible D gene is TRBD1 (5 bases). The CDR3 sequence is 14 residues long. Trimming removed 1 base at V and 1 base at J, with 9 bases between. The germline V gene encodes CDR1 SGHKS and CDR2 YYEKEE (reference sequence). CDR3 sequence reads: CASSLRTFSYEQYF. The CDR3, as DNA: TGTGCCAGCAGCTTGAGGACATTTTCCTACGAGCAGTACTTC.

The V and J genes are TRBV21-1 and TRBJ1-4; TRBD1, the table's D call, was not compared with the DNA. TRBV21-1 is listed as a pseudogene. The CDR3 contains 17 residues. As DNA, the CDR3 is TGTGCCAGCAGCAAAGACAGGGTCGACGATCTAAATGAAAAACTGTTTTTT. Residues: CASSKDRVDDLNEKLFF.

In DNA form, the CDR3 reads TGTGCCAGTTCCCCAGTTGGGACTAGAGGGGGGAATGAGCAGTTCTTC. Translation gives CASSPVGTRGGNEQFF. The rearrangement links TRBV19 to TRBJ2-1, with 8 bases matching TRBD2. The germline CDR1 and CDR2 sequences are LNHDA and SQIVND (reference sequence). The CDR3 has 16 residues. V shed 8 bases and J 7 bases; nucleotides not matched to a gene: 16.

The CDR3 here is CASSPKTGSYEQYF. CDR3 nucleotide sequence: TGTGCCAGCTCACCCAAGACAGGGTCCTACGAGCAGTACTTC. The V and J genes are TRBV18 and TRBJ2-7; 7 bases fit TRBD1. With V trimmed by 3 bases and J by 1 base, 3 bases remained unmatched. The germline gives CDR1 KGHSH, CDR2 LQKENI. There are 14 residues in the CDR3.

V usage is TRBV6-1 and J usage is TRBJ2-7, with TRBD2 as a possible D gene (6 bases). CDR3 length: 15 amino acids. V was clipped by 0 bases and J by 2 bases, with 11 bases between them. Germline loops: CDR1 MNHNS, CDR2 SASEGT. The CDR3 is CASSEAGSGTYEQYF. DNA of the CDR3: TGTGCCAGCAGTGAAGCCGGTAGCGGAACCTACGAGCAGTACTTC.

The V call is TRBV5-1, the J call TRBJ2-3, with TRBD1 matching over 9 bases. Trimming cost V 0 bases and J 4 bases; bases outside gene matches: 6. Germline V lookup: CDR1 SGHRS, CDR2 YFSETQ. There are 16 residues in the CDR3. The CDR3 loop is CASSLAGQGLADTQYF. For the CDR3, the DNA is TGCGCCAGCAGCTTGGCGGGACAGGGATTGGCAGATACGCAGTATTTT.